This TCR beta chain was observed in a study of blood T cell repertoires in COVID-19. On the study more broadly: Material from acute and convalescent COVID-19 was sourced from the United States, Italy and Spain.

Those who participated ranged in age from roughly 18 to 89 years and resided in under 25 US areas. Which cohort a participant joined came from the clinical history participants gave. Methods used by the authors: Nucleated cell counts were estimated from reference gene primer amplification. Using immunoSEQ multiplex PCR, the repertoire was profiled, and TCRdb retains in-frame clones only, with some absent. Clonal size and the V and J genes are those of that table, whereas D and trimming came from the DNA. The sample lists approximately 300,000 clones; about 85% were seen once. The germline CDR1 and CDR2 sequences are KGHSH and LQKENI. The CDR3 spans 15 residues. The junction had 3 bases not matched to a gene; V was cut back by 2 bases and J by 6 bases. In this sample, this clone turned up once.

The sequenced sample consisted of PBMCs or T cells enriched from blood (not recorded which). The gene calls are TRBV18 and TRBJ2-1, with 11 positions matching TRBD2. This clonotype originated in a woman aged 30 to 39 who had been exposed to COVID-19. DNA of the CDR3: TGTGCCAGCTCACCAAAACTAGCGGGAGTCAATGAGCAGTTCTTC. It codes for CASSPKLAGVNEQFF.